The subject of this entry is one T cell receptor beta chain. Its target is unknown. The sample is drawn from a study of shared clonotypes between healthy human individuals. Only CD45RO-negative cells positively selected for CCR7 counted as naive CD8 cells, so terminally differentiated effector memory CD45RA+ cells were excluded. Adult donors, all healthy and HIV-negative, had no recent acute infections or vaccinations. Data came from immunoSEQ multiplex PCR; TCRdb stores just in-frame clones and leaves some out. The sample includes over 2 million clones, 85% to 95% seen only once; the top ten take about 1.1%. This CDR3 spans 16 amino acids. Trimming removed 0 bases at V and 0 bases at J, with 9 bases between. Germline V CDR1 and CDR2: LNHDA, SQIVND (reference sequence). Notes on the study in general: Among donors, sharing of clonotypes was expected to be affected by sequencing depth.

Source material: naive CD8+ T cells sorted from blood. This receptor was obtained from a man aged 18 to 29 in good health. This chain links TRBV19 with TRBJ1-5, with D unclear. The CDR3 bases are TGTGCCAGTAGTATAGAAGGCTTCTATAGCAATCAGCCCCAGCATTTT. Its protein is CASSIEGFYSNQPQHF.